The T cell receptor beta chain under discussion was sequenced for a study of CD8 T cells in ankylosing spondylitis. Study findings and constraints: Clones that were linked to disease were CD8+ and were relatively rare in peripheral blood. Blood of patients with ankylosing spondylitis appeared to be characterized by a TCR beta motif of seven or eight highly homologous variants.

Per the germline V gene, CDR1 is SGHTA and CDR2 is FQGTGA. This CDR3 spans 15 amino acids. Regarding this clonotype: The target antigen is unknown. The junction departs from germline at one end; a sequencing error may be responsible.

In TCRdb, the 5' RACE reads were re-called with MiXCR into one record per CDR3 protein. The repertoire holds about 130,000 distinct CDR3 sequences, with roughly 13% as singletons. The chain combines TRBV7-3 with TRBJ2-3, with 7 bases identical to TRBD1. This receptor was identified in a female donor with ankylosing spondylitis or in good health (not recorded which). The sample consisted of blood, either unsorted or a sorted T cell fraction (not recorded which). In nucleotides, the CDR3 is TGTGCCAGCAGCCTAACAGGGGTTAGCACAGATACGCAGTATTTT. This sequence encodes CASSLTGVSTDTQYF.